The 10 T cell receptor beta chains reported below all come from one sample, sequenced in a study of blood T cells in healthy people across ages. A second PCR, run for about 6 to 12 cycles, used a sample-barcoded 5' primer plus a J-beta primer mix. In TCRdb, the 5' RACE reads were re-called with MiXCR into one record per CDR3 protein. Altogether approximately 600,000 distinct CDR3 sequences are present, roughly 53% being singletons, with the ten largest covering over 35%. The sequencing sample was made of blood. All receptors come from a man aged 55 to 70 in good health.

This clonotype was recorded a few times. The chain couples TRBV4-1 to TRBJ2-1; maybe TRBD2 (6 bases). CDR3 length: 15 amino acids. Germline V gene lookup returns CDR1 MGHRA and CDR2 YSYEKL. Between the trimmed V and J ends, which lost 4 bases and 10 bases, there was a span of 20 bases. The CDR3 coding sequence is TGCGCCAGCAGCCGTACGGACTACCCGGAAGACGAGCAGTTCTTC. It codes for CASSRTDYPEDEQFF.

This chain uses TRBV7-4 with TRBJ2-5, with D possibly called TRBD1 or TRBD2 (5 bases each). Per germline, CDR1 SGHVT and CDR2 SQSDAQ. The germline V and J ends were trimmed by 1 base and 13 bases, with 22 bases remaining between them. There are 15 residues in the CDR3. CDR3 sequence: CASSLDGGTARVVYF. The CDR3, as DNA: TGTGCCAGCAGCTTAGATGGGGGTACGGCGCGGGTGGTGTACTTC.

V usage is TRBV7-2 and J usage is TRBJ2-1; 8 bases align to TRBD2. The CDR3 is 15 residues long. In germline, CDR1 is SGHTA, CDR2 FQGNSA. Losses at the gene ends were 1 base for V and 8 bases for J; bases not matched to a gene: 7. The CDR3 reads CASSLVGGTSDEQFF. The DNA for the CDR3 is TGTGCCAGCAGCTTAGTGGGGGGGACTAGTGATGAGCAGTTCTTC. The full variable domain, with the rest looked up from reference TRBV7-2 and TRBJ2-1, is GAGVSQSPSNKVTEKGKDVELRCDPISGHTALYWYRQSLGQGLEFLIYFQGNSAPDKSGLPSDRFSAERTGGSVSTLTIQRTQQEDSAVYLCASSLVGGTSDEQFFGPGTRLTVL.

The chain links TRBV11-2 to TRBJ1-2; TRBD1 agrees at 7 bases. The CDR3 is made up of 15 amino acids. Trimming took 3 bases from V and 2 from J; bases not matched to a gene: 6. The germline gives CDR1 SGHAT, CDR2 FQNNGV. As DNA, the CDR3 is TGTGCCAGCAGCTTTACTACAGGGGTCAACTATGGCTACACCTTC. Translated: CASSFTTGVNYGYTF.

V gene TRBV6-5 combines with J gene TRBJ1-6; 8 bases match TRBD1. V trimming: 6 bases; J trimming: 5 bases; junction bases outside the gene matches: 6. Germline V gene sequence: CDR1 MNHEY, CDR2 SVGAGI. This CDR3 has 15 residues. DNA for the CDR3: TGTGCCAGCAGGCCTGGGACAGGCAATAATTCACCCCTCCACTTT. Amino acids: CASRPGTGNNSPLHF.

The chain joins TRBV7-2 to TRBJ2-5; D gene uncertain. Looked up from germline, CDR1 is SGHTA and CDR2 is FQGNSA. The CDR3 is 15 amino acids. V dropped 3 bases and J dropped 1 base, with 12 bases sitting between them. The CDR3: CASSFPGRIQETQYF. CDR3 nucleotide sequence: TGTGCCAGCAGCTTCCCGGGCAGGATCCAAGAGACCCAGTACTTC. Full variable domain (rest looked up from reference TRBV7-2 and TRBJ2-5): GAGVSQSPSNKVTEKGKDVELRCDPISGHTALYWYRQSLGQGLEFLIYFQGNSAPDKSGLPSDRFSAERTGGSVSTLTIQRTQQEDSAVYLCASSFPGRIQETQYFGPGTRLLVL.

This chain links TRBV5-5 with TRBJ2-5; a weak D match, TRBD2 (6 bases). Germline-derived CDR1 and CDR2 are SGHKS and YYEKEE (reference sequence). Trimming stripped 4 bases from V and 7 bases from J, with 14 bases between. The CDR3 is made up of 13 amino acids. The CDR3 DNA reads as TGTGCCAGCAGCCAACCCGGAGGGATGACCCAGTACTTC. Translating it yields CASSQPGGMTQYF.

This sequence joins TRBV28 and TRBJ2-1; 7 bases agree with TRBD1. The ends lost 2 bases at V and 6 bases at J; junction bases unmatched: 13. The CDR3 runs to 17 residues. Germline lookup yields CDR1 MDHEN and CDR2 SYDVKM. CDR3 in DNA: TGTGCCAGCAGTTTAGGGGGCACGACAGGGAGCCTCAATGAGCAGTTCTTC. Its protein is CASSLGGTTGSLNEQFF.

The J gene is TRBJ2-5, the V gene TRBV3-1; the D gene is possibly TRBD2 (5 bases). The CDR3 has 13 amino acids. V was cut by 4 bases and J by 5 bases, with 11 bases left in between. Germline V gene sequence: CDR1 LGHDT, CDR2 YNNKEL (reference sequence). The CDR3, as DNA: TGTGCCAGCAGCCTCACTAGGTGGGAGACCCAGTACTTC. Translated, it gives CASSLTRWETQYF.

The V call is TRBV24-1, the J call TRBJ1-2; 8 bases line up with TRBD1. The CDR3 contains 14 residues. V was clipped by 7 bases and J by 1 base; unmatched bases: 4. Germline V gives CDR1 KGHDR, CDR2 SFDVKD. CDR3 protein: CATRETGGNYGYTF. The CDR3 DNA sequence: TGTGCCACCAGGGAAACAGGGGGTAACTATGGCTACACCTTC.